This entry describes one T cell receptor (beta chain). Its antigen is undetermined. These data come from a study of cytomegalovirus exposure and HLA in healthy donors. PCR was performed using 60 Vbeta and 13 Jbeta primers. Sequencing used immunoSEQ multiplex PCR; TCRdb keeps in-frame clones, though not all of them. The table shows about 200,000 clones, with about 76% occurring only once. The CDR3 spans 15 residues. Germline CDR1 is LNHDA and CDR2 is SQIVND (reference sequence). V was trimmed by 4 bases and J by 6 bases, leaving 16 bases between them. Study-wide results and limits: In presence/absence analyses, roughly uniform sequencing depth across donors was assumed.

The V gene is TRBV19, the J gene TRBJ2-1; D is possibly TRBD2 (5 bases). The sequence was obtained from a male donor in good health and CMV-seropositive. Input material: PBMCs. This CDR3 is CASSKSGFSGNEQFF. The CDR3, as DNA: TGTGCCAGTAGTAAAAGCGGATTCTCAGGCAATGAGCAGTTCTTC. Complete variable domain (other parts from reference TRBV19 and TRBJ2-1): DGGITQSPKYLFRKEGQNVTLSCEQNLNHDAMYWYRQDPGQGLRLIYYSQIVNDFQKGDIAEGYSVSREKKESFPLTVTSAQKNPTAFYLCASSKSGFSGNEQFFGPGTRLTVL.